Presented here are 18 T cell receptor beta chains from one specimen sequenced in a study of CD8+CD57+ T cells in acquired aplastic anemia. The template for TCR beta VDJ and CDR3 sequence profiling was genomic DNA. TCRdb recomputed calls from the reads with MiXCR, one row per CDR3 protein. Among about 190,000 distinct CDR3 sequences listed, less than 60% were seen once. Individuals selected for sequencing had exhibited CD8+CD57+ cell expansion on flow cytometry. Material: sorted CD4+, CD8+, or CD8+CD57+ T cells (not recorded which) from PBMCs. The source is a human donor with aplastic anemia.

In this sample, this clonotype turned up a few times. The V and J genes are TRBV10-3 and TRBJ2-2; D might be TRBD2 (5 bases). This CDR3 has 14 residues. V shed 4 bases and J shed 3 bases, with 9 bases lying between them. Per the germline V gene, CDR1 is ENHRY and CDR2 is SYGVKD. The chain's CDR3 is CAISAAADTGELFF. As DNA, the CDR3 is TGTGCCATCAGTGCAGCAGCGGACACCGGGGAGCTGTTTTTT.

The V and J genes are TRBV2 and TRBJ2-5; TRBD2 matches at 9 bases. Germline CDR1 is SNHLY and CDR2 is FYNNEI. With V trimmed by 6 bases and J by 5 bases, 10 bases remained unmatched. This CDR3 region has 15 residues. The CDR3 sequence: CASSFSGSNLETQYF. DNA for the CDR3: TGTGCCAGCAGCTTTAGCGGGAGTAACTTGGAGACCCAGTACTTC.

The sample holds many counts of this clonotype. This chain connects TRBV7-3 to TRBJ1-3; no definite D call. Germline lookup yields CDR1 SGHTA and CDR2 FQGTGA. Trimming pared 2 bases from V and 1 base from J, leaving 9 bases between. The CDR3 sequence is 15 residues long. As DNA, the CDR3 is TGTGCCAGCAGCTTAGGTCCGCCGTCTGGAAACACCATATATTTT. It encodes CASSLGPPSGNTIYF. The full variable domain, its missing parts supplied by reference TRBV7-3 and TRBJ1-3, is GAGVSQTPSNKVTEKGKYVELRCDPISGHTALYWYRQSLGQGPEFLIYFQGTGAADDSGLPNDRFFAVRPEGSVSTLKIQRTERGDSAVYLCASSLGPPSGNTIYFGEGSWLTVV.

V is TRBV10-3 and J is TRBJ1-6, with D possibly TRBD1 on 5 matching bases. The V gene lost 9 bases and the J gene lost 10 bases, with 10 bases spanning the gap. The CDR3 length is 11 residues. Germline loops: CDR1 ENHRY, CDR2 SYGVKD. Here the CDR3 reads CAIGEESPLHF. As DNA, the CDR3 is TGTGCCATAGGGGAGGAATCACCCCTCCACTTT.

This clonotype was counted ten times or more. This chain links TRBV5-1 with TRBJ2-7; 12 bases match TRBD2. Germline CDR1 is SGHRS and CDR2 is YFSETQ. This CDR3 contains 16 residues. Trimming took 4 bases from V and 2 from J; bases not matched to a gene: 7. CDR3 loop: CASSPSSGGGPYEQYF. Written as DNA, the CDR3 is TGCGCCAGCAGCCCCTCTAGCGGGGGGGGGCCCTACGAGCAGTACTTC.

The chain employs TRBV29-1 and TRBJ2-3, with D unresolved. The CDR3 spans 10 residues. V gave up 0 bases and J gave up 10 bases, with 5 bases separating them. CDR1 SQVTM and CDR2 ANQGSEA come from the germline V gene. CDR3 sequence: CSVEDRPQYF. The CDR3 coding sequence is TGCAGCGTTGAAGATCGCCCGCAGTATTTT.

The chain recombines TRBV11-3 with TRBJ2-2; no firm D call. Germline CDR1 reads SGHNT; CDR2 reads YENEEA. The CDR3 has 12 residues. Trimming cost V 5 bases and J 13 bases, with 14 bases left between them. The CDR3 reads CASSPWTRWLFF. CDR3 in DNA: TGTGCCAGCAGCCCCTGGACCCGGTGGCTGTTTTTT.

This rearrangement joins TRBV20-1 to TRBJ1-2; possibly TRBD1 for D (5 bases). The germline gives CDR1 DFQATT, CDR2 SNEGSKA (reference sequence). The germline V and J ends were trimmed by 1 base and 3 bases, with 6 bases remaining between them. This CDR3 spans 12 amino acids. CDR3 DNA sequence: TGCAGTGCTAGAGGACAGCACTATGGCTACACCTTC. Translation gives CSARGQHYGYTF.

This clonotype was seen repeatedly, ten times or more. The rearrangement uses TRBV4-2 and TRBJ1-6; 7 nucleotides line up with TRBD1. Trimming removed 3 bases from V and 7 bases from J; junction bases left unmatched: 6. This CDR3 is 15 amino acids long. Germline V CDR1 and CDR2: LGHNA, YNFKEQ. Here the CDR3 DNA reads TGTGCCAGCAGCCACCCCAGGGGGTTGAATTCACCCCTCCACTTT. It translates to CASSHPRGLNSPLHF.

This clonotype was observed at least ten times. The CDR3 nucleotides read TGCAGCGTTGTTGGCAGGGCCAATGAGCAGTTCTTC. Translating it yields CSVVGRANEQFF. This chain joins TRBV29-1 and TRBJ2-1, with TRBD1 as a possible D gene (5 bases). Germline assignment: CDR1 SQVTM and CDR2 ANQGSEA. This CDR3 region has 12 residues. With 4 bases removed from V and 6 bases from J, the gap between germline ends came to 10 bases.

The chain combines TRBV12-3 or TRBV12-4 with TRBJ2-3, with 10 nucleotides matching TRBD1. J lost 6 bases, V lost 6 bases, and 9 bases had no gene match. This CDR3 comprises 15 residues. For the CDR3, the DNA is TGTGCCAGCAGACCGACAGGGGGCGCGTCCGATACGCAGTATTTT. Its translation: CASRPTGGASDTQYF.

The CDR3 reads CASRGTGTTNEKLFF. CDR3 in DNA: TGTGCCAGCAGGGGGACAGGGACAACTAATGAAAAACTGTTTTTT. The chain employs TRBV5-5 and TRBJ1-4; 9 bases map to TRBD1. The V segment lost 5 bases and the J segment 0 bases; nucleotides outside the gene matches: 2. This CDR3 is built from 15 residues. Germline CDR1 is SGHKS and CDR2 is YYEKEE (reference sequence).

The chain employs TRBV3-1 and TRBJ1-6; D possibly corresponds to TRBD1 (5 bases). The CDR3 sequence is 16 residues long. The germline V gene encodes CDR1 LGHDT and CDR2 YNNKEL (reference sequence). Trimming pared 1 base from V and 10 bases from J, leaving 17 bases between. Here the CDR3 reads CASSQGERRQSSPLHF. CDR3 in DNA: TGTGCCAGCAGCCAAGGCGAGCGGAGACAGTCATCACCCCTCCACTTT. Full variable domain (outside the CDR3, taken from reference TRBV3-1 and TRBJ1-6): DTAVSQTPKYLVTQMGNDKSIKCEQNLGHDTMYWYKQDSKKFLKIMFSYNNKELIINETVPNRFSPKSPDKAHLNLHINSLELGDSAVYFCASSQGERRQSSPLHFGNGTRLTVT.

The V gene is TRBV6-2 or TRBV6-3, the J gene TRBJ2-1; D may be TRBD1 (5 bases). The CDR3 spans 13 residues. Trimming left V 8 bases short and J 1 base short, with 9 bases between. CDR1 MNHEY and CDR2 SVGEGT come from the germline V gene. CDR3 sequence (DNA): TGTGCCAGCCGACAGTTTTCCTACAATGAGCAGTTCTTC. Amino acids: CASRQFSYNEQFF.

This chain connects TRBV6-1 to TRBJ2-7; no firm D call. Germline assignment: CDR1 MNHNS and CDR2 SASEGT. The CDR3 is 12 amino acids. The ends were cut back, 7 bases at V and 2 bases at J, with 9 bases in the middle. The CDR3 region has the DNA TGTGCCAGCACCACATCCCCCTACGAGCAGTACTTC. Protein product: CASTTSPYEQYF.

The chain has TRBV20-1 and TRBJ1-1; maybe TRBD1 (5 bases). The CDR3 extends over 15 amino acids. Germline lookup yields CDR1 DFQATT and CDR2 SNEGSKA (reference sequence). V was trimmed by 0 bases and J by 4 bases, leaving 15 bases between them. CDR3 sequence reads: CSARDHKGLGTEAFF. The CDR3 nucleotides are TGCAGTGCTAGAGATCACAAGGGGTTGGGCACTGAAGCTTTCTTT.

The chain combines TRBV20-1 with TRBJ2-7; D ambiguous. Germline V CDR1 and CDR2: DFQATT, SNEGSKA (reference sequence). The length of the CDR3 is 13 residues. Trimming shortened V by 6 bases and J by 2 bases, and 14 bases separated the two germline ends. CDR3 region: CSALKIGAYEQYF. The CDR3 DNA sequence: TGCAGTGCATTGAAAATTGGGGCCTACGAGCAGTACTTC.

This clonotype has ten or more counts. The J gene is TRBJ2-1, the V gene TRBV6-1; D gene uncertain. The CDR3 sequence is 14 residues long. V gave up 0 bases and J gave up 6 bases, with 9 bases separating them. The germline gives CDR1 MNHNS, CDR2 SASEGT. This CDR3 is CASSEARQVNEQFF. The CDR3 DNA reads TGTGCCAGCAGTGAAGCACGCCAGGTCAATGAGCAGTTCTTC.